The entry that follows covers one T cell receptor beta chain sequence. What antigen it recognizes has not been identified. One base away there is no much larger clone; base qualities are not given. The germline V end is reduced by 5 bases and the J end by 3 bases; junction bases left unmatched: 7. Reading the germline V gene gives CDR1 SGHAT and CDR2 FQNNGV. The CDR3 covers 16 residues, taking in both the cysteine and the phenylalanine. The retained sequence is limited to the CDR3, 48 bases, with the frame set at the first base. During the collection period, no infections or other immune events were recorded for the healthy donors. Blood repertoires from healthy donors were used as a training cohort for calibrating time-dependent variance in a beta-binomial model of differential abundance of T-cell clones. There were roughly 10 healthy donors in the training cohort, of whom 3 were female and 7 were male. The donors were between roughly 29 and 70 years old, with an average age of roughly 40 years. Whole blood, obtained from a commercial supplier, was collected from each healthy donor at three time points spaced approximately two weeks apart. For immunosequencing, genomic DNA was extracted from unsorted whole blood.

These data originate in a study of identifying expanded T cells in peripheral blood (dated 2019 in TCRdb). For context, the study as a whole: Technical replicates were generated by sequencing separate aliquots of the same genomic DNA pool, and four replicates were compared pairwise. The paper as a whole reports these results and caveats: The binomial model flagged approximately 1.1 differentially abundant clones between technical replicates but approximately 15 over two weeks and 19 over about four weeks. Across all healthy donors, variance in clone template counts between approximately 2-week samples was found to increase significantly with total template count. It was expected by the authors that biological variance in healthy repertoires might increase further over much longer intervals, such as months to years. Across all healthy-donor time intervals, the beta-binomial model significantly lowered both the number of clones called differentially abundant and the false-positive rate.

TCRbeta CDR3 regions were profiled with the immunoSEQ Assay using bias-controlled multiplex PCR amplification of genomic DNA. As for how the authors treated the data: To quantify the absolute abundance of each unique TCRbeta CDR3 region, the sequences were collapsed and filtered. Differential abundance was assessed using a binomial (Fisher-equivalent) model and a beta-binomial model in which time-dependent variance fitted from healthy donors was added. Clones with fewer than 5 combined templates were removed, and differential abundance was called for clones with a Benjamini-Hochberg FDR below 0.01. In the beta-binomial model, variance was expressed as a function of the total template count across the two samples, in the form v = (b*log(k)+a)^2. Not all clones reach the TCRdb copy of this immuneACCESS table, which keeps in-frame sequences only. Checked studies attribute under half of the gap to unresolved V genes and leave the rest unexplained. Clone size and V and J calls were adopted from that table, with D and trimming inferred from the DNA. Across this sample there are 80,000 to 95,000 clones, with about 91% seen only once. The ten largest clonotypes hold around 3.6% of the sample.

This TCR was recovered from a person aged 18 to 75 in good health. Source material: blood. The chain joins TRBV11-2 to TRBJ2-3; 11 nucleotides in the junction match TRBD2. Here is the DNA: TGTGCCAGCAGCCAACTTAGCGGGGGGGGGACAGATACGCAGTATTTT. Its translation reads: CASSQLSGGGTDTQYF.